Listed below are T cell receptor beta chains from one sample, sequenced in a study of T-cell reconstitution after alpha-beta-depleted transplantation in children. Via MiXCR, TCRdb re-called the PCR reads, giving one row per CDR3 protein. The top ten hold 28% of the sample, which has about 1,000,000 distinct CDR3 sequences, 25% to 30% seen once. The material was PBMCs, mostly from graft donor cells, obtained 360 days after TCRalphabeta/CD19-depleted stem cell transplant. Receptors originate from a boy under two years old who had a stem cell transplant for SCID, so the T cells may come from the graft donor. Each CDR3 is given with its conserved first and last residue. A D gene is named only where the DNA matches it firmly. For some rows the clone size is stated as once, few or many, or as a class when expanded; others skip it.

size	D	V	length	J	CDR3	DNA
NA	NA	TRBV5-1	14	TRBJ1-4	CASSFGASSEKLFF	TGCGCCAGCAGCTTCGGGGCAAGCTCAGAAAAACTGTTTTTT
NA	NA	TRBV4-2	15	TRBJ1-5	CASGPGTVCNQPQHF	TGTGCCAGCGGCCCCGGGACGGTCTGCAATCAGCCCCAGCATTTT
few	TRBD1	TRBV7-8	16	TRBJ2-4	CASSLRSGQGQNIQYF	TGTGCCAGCAGCTTACGGTCCGGACAGGGCCAAAACATTCAGTACTTC
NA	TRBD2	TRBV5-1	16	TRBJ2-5	CASSLGMGAGEETQYF	TGCGCCAGCAGCTTGGGAATGGGAGCGGGGGAGGAGACCCAGTACTTC
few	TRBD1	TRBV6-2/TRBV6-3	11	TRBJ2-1	CASSNGQGEFF	TGTGCCAGCAGCAACGGACAGGGGGAGTTCTTC
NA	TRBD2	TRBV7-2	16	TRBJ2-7	CASSFSGTSASYEQYF	TGTGCCAGCAGCTTTTCCGGGACTAGCGCTTCCTACGAGCAGTACTTC
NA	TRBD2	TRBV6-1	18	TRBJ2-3	CASKSLAGVYVLTDTQYF	TGTGCCAGCAAATCGCTAGCGGGGGTATATGTCCTTACAGATACGCAGTATTTT
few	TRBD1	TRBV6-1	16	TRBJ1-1	CASSPGRGKGWTEAFF	TGTGCCAGCAGCCCCGGCAGGGGGAAGGGGTGGACTGAAGCTTTCTTT
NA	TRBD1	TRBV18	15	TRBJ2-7	CASSPGQSPPYEQYF	TGTGCCAGCTCACCGGGACAGTCGCCCCCCTACGAGCAGTACTTC
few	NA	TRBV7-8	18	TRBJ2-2	CASSRPGPGMGESGELFF	TGTGCCAGCAGCAGACCGGGACCGGGGATGGGAGAGTCCGGGGAGCTGTTTTTT
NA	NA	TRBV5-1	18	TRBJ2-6	CASSLGGRQSSGANVLTF	TGCGCCAGCAGCTTGGGGGGACGCCAAAGCTCTGGGGCCAACGTCCTGACTTTC
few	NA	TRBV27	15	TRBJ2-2	CASTTAAVGTGELFF	TGTGCCAGCACCACGGCCGCGGTAGGCACCGGGGAGCTGTTTTTT
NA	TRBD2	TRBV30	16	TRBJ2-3	CAWSEGLAGGRSTQYF	TGTGCCTGGAGCGAGGGGCTAGCGGGGGGGCGGAGTACGCAGTATTTT
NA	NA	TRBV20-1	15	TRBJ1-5	CSAPLGTGINQPQHF	TGCAGTGCTCCCCTCGGCACAGGGATTAATCAGCCCCAGCATTTT
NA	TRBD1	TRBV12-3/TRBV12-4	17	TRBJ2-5	CASSSRRVGTAQETQYF	TGTGCCAGCAGTTCCCGCCGGGTGGGGACAGCTCAAGAGACCCAGTACTTC
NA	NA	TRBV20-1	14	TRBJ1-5	CSAPEWGSNQPQHF	TGCAGTGCCCCAGAGTGGGGTTCTAATCAGCCCCAGCATTTT
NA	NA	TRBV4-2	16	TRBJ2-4	CASSPEALGAKNIQYF	TGTGCCAGCAGCCCCGAGGCCCTGGGAGCCAAAAACATTCAGTACTTC
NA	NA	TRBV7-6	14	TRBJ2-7	CASSLGIDSHEQYF	TGTGCCAGCAGCTTAGGAATCGATAGTCACGAGCAGTACTTC